The sequence of this TCR beta chain was determined in a study of human T cells and chemical hapten exposure. Study context: Sensitizing treatment utilized 2% DPC over an approximately 2 cm by approximately 2 cm portion of upper inner arm skin.

Described time point: pre-sensitization, week 0. The sample's treatment: therapeutic diphenylcyclopropenone sensitization with weekly scalp DPC. The donor pool consisted of alopecia patients aged 18 to 70 years, considered suitable for DPC. TCRdb independently ran MiXCR on the RACE reads; one entry per CDR3 protein. This table holds a few hundred thousand distinct CDR3 sequences, approximately 5.8% found once. This clonotype was seen at least ten times. Its matching antigen is unknown. Germline V CDR1 and CDR2: PRHDT, FYEKMQ (reference sequence). The CDR3 totals 13 residues. Trimming took off 3 bases at V and 8 bases at J, with 11 bases between the two ends. Whole-study results and caveats: TCRs exceeding a frequency of 1 in 1000 stayed unchanged under DPC sensitization.

V gene TRBV13 combines with J gene TRBJ2-1, with D unclear. The receptor was isolated from a woman between 18 and 29 years old with alopecia areata. Some clones in this sample may be carry-over from other donors' samples. Sequenced material: whole blood, taken in connection with sensitization to the hapten diphenylcyclopropenone (DPC). CDR3 sequence reads: CASSFRSRHEQFF. CDR3 sequence (DNA): TGTGCCAGCAGCTTCCGGTCCAGACATGAGCAGTTCTTC. The full variable domain, rest sourced from reference TRBV13 and TRBJ2-1, is AAGVIQSPRHLIKEKRETATLKCYPIPRHDTVYWYQQGPGQDPQFLISFYEKMQSDKGSIPDRFSAQQFSDYHSELNMSSLELGDSALYFCASSFRSRHEQFFGPGTRLTVL.